This entry concerns a single T cell receptor beta chain. The data stem from a study of blood T cell repertoires in COVID-19. Whole-study context: Specimens from acute and convalescent COVID-19 originated in the United States, Italy and Spain. From T cells, B-cell-depleted T cells, or PBMCs came the material, which was cDNA or gDNA.

Those enrolled, adults aged 18 to 89 years, came from 24 US areas. Assignment of participants to cohorts was predicated upon participant-reported clinical history. Libraries were prepared by immunoSEQ multiplex PCR; TCRdb keeps only in-frame clonotypes and omits some of them. The sample lists 300,000 to 450,000 clones; around nine tenths were seen once. This sequence was found in a woman under 30 who had recovered from COVID-19. Sample: PBMCs or T cells enriched from blood (not recorded which).

The CDR3 nucleotides are TGTGCCAGCAGTTTTTCTCCGGGACAGGGGCACGAGCAGTACTTC. Residues: CASSFSPGQGHEQYF. The gene calls are TRBV6-5 and TRBJ2-7, with 10 bases identical to TRBD1. V lost 4 bases, J lost 5 bases, and 8 bases stayed unmatched. CDR1 is MNHEY and CDR2 is SVGAGI in the germline V gene. The CDR3 length is 15 residues.